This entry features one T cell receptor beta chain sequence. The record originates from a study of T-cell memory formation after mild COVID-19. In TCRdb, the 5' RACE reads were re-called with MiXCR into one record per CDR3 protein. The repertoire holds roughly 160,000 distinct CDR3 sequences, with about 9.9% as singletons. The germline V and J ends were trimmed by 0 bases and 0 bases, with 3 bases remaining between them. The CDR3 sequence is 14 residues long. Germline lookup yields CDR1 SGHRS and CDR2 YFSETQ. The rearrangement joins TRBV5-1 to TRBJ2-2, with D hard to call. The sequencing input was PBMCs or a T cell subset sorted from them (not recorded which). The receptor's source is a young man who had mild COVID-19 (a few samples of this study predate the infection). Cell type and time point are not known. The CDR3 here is CASSLGANTGELFF. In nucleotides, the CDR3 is TGCGCCAGCAGCTTGGGCGCGAACACCGGGGAGCTGTTTTTT.